These 29 T cell receptor beta chains were sequenced from one sample in a study of cytomegalovirus exposure and HLA in healthy donors. PCR amplification relied on 60 Vbeta primers (plus 13 Jbeta primers). Using immunoSEQ multiplex PCR, the repertoire was profiled, and TCRdb retains in-frame clones only, with some absent. The top ten clones hold under 3.5% of a sample with about 150,000 clones, roughly 76% of them seen once. Sequenced material: PBMCs. The receptors originated from a woman aged 25 to 45 in good health and CMV-seronegative.

The chain is built from TRBV5-1 and TRBJ2-7; 11 bases are shared with TRBD1. CDR1 SGHRS and CDR2 YFSETQ come from the germline V gene. This CDR3 has 14 amino acids. The V gene end was trimmed by 3 bases and the J gene end by 9 bases; junction bases not matched to a gene: 8. As DNA, the CDR3 is TGCGCCAGCAGCTCCGCCGGGACAGGGGGTGTGCAGTACTTC. Amino acid sequence: CASSSAGTGGVQYF.

The CDR3 spells CASSRDRWNSPLHF. Here the CDR3 DNA reads TGCGCCAGCAGCAGGGACAGGTGGAATTCACCCCTCCACTTT. This rearrangement joins TRBV10-1 to TRBJ1-6, with TRBD1 identical over 8 bases. V lost 6 bases and J lost 7; bases outside the gene matches: 5. Germline V gene lookup returns CDR1 WNHNN and CDR2 SYGVQD (reference sequence). The CDR3 has 14 residues.

The chain employs TRBV7-2 and TRBJ2-5; perhaps TRBD2 as D (6 bases). The CDR3 is 14 amino acids. The germline V gene encodes CDR1 SGHTA and CDR2 FQGNSA. The V end was cut by 8 bases, the J end by 1 base, with 14 bases between. Written as DNA, the CDR3 is TGTGCCAGCTCGCCCGTGGGGGGCCAAGAGACCCAGTACTTC. Amino acid sequence: CASSPVGGQETQYF.

The table lists this clone with a few counts. This chain connects TRBV30 to TRBJ2-5; 7 bases map to TRBD1. The germline gives CDR1 GTSNPN, CDR2 SVGIG (reference sequence). The CDR3 runs 13 residues. Losses at the gene ends were 3 bases for V and 5 bases for J; bases not matched to a gene: 6. The CDR3 spells CAWSPGGWETQYF. In DNA form, the CDR3 reads TGTGCCTGGAGCCCAGGGGGTTGGGAGACCCAGTACTTC.

This clone was counted between two and nine times. The chain carries TRBV4-1 and TRBJ1-6; 8 nucleotides agree with TRBD1. J gave up 10 bases and V 6 bases, and 5 bases lay outside the gene matches. This CDR3 comprises 13 residues. CDR1 and CDR2 from the germline V gene are MGHRA and YSYEKL. The CDR3 region is CASRMTGASPLHF. CDR3 bases: TGCGCCAGCAGGATGACAGGGGCATCACCCCTCCACTTT.

This clone was counted only a few times. V gene TRBV9 combines with J gene TRBJ2-7; tentatively, D is TRBD2 (7 bases). The germline V gene encodes CDR1 SGDLS and CDR2 YYNGEE. The V and J ends lost 0 bases and 7 bases respectively, with 17 bases between them. The CDR3 spans 15 residues. The CDR3 sequence is CASSVGDRKGGEQYF. The CDR3 bases are TGTGCCAGCAGCGTAGGTGACAGGAAGGGGGGGGAGCAGTACTTC. The full variable domain, with the rest looked up from reference TRBV9 and TRBJ2-7, is DSGVTQTPKHLITATGQRVTLRCSPRSGDLSVYWYQQSLDQGLQFLIQYYNGEERAKGNILERFSAQQFPDLHSELNLSSLELGDSALYFCASSVGDRKGGEQYFGPGTRLTVT.

The V gene is TRBV19, the J gene TRBJ1-4, with TRBD1 matching 7 bases. Germline values: CDR1 LNHDA, CDR2 SQIVND (reference sequence). V lost 5 bases and J lost 8; bases outside the gene matches: 14. The CDR3 is 16 residues long. CDR3 amino acids: CASSAYSTGSGEKLFF. CDR3 DNA sequence: TGTGCCAGTAGTGCCTATTCGACAGGGTCGGGGGAAAAACTGTTTTTT.

The chain is built from TRBV11-2 and TRBJ1-1; the match to TRBD1 covers 9 bases. The germline CDR1 and CDR2 sequences are SGHAT and FQNNGV. V shed 5 bases and J 3 bases; nucleotides not matched to a gene: 10. This CDR3 has 16 amino acids. Written as DNA, the CDR3 is TGTGCCAGCAGCATTCCGGGACAGGGTGTGCACACTGAAGCTTTCTTT. This sequence encodes CASSIPGQGVHTEAFF.

The CDR3 DNA reads as TGTGCCAGCAGCTTAGGGGGGGATACTGAAGCTTTCTTT. Protein product: CASSLGGDTEAFF. The V and J genes are TRBV7-6 and TRBJ1-1, with D maybe TRBD1 (5 bases). This CDR3 has 13 amino acids. V gave up 1 base and J gave up 5 bases, with 8 bases separating them. Germline CDR1 SGHVS, CDR2 FNYEAQ.

On this clone: The same CDR3 also results from other DNA sequences found in this sample. The chain carries TRBV9 and TRBJ1-5; D unclear. V was shortened by 0 bases and J by 2 bases, with 6 bases between the two germline ends. Germline V gene lookup returns CDR1 SGDLS and CDR2 YYNGEE. CDR3 size: 14 residues. This CDR3 is CASSVGGGNQPQHF. CDR3 in DNA: TGTGCCAGCAGCGTAGGGGGAGGCAATCAGCCCCAGCATTTT.

The V call is TRBV27, the J call TRBJ2-5, with D perhaps TRBD1 (5 bases). The V and J ends lost 10 bases and 4 bases respectively, with 19 bases between them. Germline CDR1 reads MNHEY; CDR2 reads SMNVEV (reference sequence). The CDR3 is made up of 14 amino acids. For the CDR3, the DNA is TGTGCCACCCGACGTGCAGGGCGTCGAGAGACCCAGTACTTC. Translation gives CATRRAGRRETQYF.

The genes are TRBV29-1 and TRBJ2-5, with a tentative D call TRBD1 (7 bases). The germline CDR1 and CDR2 sequences are SQVTM and ANQGSEA. V dropped 7 bases and J dropped 4 bases, with 13 bases sitting between them. CDR3 size: 12 residues. The CDR3 nucleotides read TGCAGCGGGCAGGGGGGCGGAGAGACCCAGTACTTC. Its protein product is CSGQGGGETQYF.

The V call is TRBV10-3, the J call TRBJ2-1, with 7 bases matching TRBD1. The V segment lost 0 bases and the J segment 2 bases; nucleotides outside the gene matches: 4. Germline V gives CDR1 ENHRY, CDR2 SYGVKD. The CDR3 runs to 16 residues. The CDR3 DNA reads as TGTGCCATCAGTGAGTCAGGGCAGGGGGCCTACAATGAGCAGTTCTTC. The encoded protein is CAISESGQGAYNEQFF.

The V and J genes are TRBV30 and TRBJ2-7; 8 bases fit TRBD1. The length of the CDR3 is 13 residues. The ends lost 7 bases at V and 4 bases at J; junction bases unmatched: 9. Looked up from germline, CDR1 is GTSNPN and CDR2 is SVGIG (reference sequence). In nucleotides, the CDR3 is TGTGCCTTGATCCGACAGGGGAGGTACGAGCAGTACTTC. Its translation: CALIRQGRYEQYF. Variable domain in full (rest from reference TRBV30 and TRBJ2-7): SQTIHQWPATLVQPVGSPLSLECTVEGTSNPNLYWYRQAAGRGLQLLFYSVGIGQISSEVPQNLSASRPQDRQFILSSKKLLLSDSGFYLCALIRQGRYEQYFGPGTRLTVT.

The chain joins TRBV27 to TRBJ1-5; the D gene is possibly TRBD1 (5 bases). CDR3 length: 14 amino acids. V lost 4 bases and J lost 7, with 14 bases in between. Germline values: CDR1 MNHEY, CDR2 SMNVEV (reference sequence). The DNA of the CDR3 is TGTGCCAGCAGTTCCGGAGGGGTAGGACAGCCCCAGCATTTT. Translated, it gives CASSSGGVGQPQHF.

V usage is TRBV7-2 and J usage is TRBJ1-5, with 7 positions matching TRBD1. The CDR3 consists of 15 residues. With V trimmed by 3 bases and J by 4 bases, 6 bases remained unmatched. CDR1 and CDR2 (germline): SGHTA, FQGNSA. CDR3 nucleotide sequence: TGTGCCAGCAGCTTGAGACAGGGTTGGAATCAGCCCCAGCATTTT. Protein: CASSLRQGWNQPQHF.

The table lists this clone with a few counts. The genes are TRBV4-3 and TRBJ2-7, with TRBD2 identical over 11 bases. The CDR3 length is 17 residues. Trimming took 2 bases from V and 2 from J; bases not matched to a gene: 8. Germline V gives CDR1 LGHNA, CDR2 YSLEER. The CDR3 region is CASSQFLRLAGTYEQYF. The CDR3 DNA is TGCGCCAGCAGCCAATTTCTCAGACTAGCGGGGACCTACGAGCAGTACTTC.

This clone was counted only a few times. The rearrangement uses TRBV6-5 and TRBJ2-2, with TRBD1 identical over 7 bases. The CDR3 contains 12 residues. Per germline, CDR1 MNHEY and CDR2 SVGAGI. The CDR3, as DNA: TGTAAAGGGGGCAGGGCCACCGGGGAGCTGTTTTTT. Amino acids: CKGGRATGELFF.

The V and J genes are TRBV7-3 and TRBJ2-5; 9 bases match TRBD2. J gave up 7 bases and V 4 bases, and 4 bases lay outside the gene matches. Germline loops: CDR1 SGHTA, CDR2 FQGTGA. This CDR3 is 13 amino acids long. The CDR3: CASSSREGGTQYF. Here the CDR3 DNA reads TGTGCCAGCAGCTCGCGGGAGGGGGGGACCCAGTACTTC.

This clone turned up a few times. CDR3 coding DNA: TGCGCCAGCAGCCAGACCCGGGGGATGGCTAACTATGGCTACACCTTC. It translates to CASSQTRGMANYGYTF. This sequence joins TRBV4-3 and TRBJ1-2, with D perhaps TRBD1 (5 bases). This CDR3 contains 16 residues. Germline lookup yields CDR1 LGHNA and CDR2 YSLEER. Trimming stripped 3 bases from V and 0 bases from J, with 14 bases between.

The V gene is TRBV5-1, the J gene TRBJ2-7, with 10 nucleotides matching TRBD2. Germline assignment: CDR1 SGHRS and CDR2 YFSETQ. This CDR3 has 16 amino acids. V dropped 7 bases and J dropped 6; count of bases not matched to a gene: 16. CDR3 protein: CASGIPQLAGRSEQYF. In DNA, the CDR3 is TGCGCCAGCGGCATCCCCCAACTAGCGGGAAGGTCCGAGCAGTACTTC.

This chain uses TRBV25-1 with TRBJ2-1, with TRBD2 matching over 9 bases. This CDR3 comprises 14 residues. Germline V gene sequence: CDR1 MGHDK, CDR2 SYGVNS. With 8 bases clipped from V and 8 bases from J, the junction kept 10 bases outside the gene matches. CDR3 amino acids: CASERAGGGDEQFF. The CDR3 DNA reads TGTGCCAGCGAAAGGGCGGGAGGGGGCGATGAGCAGTTCTTC.

The chain combines TRBV7-2 with TRBJ1-4; the D is unclear. There are 15 residues in the CDR3. Trimming shortened V by 2 bases and J by 3 bases, and 10 bases separated the two germline ends. Per germline, CDR1 SGHTA and CDR2 FQGNSA. CDR3 DNA: TGTGCCAGCAGCTTAATAACAGCTTCTAATGAAAAACTGTTTTTT. Its translation: CASSLITASNEKLFF.

This clone appeared a few times. The same CDR3 can be traced to other DNA sequences in this sample. This chain links TRBV6-1 with TRBJ1-4; 10 bases are a match to TRBD1. Trimming removed 6 bases from V and 6 bases from J; junction bases left unmatched: 4. The CDR3 extends over 14 amino acids. Germline CDR1 and CDR2: MNHNS and SASEGT. DNA for the CDR3: TGTGCCAGCAGATCCGGGACAGGGGATGAAAAACTGTTTTTT. The encoded protein is CASRSGTGDEKLFF.

The chain employs TRBV6-6 and TRBJ2-3; 7 nucleotides match TRBD2. The CDR3 has 14 amino acids. The ends lost 2 bases at V and 9 bases at J; junction bases unmatched: 8. Germline CDR1 MNHNY, CDR2 SVGAGI (reference sequence). CDR3 region: CASSYHREAVTQYF. Written as DNA, the CDR3 is TGTGCCAGCAGTTACCACCGGGAGGCGGTCACGCAGTATTTT.

V gene TRBV19 combines with J gene TRBJ2-7; 12 bases agree with TRBD2. This CDR3 comprises 15 residues. V was clipped by 1 base and J by 3 bases; unmatched bases: 1. The germline V gene encodes CDR1 LNHDA and CDR2 SQIVND (reference sequence). CDR3 amino acids: CASSIATSGGYEQYF. Written as DNA, the CDR3 is TGTGCCAGTAGTATAGCGACTAGCGGGGGCTACGAGCAGTACTTC.

The rearrangement links TRBV7-2 to TRBJ2-7; maybe TRBD1 (6 bases). The germline V gene encodes CDR1 SGHTA and CDR2 FQGNSA. V dropped 5 bases and J dropped 3 bases, with 11 bases sitting between them. The CDR3 length is 13 residues. CDR3 region: CASSPLTGYEQYF. CDR3 coding DNA: TGTGCCAGCAGCCCGTTGACAGGCTACGAGCAGTACTTC.

This clone was detected once. The chain combines TRBV5-1 with TRBJ1-4; 8 bases match TRBD1. The CDR3 consists of 15 residues. Germline CDR1 reads SGHRS; CDR2 reads YFSETQ. Trimming at V came to 3 bases and at J to 8 bases, leaving 9 bases not matched to a gene. CDR3 coding DNA: TGCGCCAGCAGCTCGGCCCCGACAGGGGTGGAAAAACTGTTTTTT. Residues: CASSSAPTGVEKLFF.

This rearrangement joins TRBV5-6 to TRBJ1-2, with a tentative D call TRBD1 (5 bases). V was shortened by 4 bases and J by 8 bases, with 12 bases between the two germline ends. CDR1 and CDR2 (germline): SGHDT, YYEEEE. This CDR3 is built from 12 residues. The CDR3 bases are TGTGCCAGCAGCGCACTTGGGGCCGGCTACACCTTC. Its translation is CASSALGAGYTF.